Here is one T cell receptor (beta chain) with its context. The antigen is not known. This CDR3 spans 15 amino acids. The V gene lost 3 bases and the J gene lost 1 base, with 13 bases spanning the gap. The source of the sample is a study of post-analysis software for immune sequencing data. Study information: Recorded subtypes: relapsing-remitting, secondary progressive, progressive-relapsing; some patients unannotated. Study conclusions and caveats: Compared with controls, patients had more of five or six TRBV segments, including TRBV5-6, TRBV5-1 and TRBV20-1. Compared against controls, patients with multiple sclerosis displayed significantly lower normalized Chao1 diversity. Pronounced co-clustering by F measure was evident among identically batched samples.

Prepared libraries of TCR beta cDNA carried unique molecular identifiers. Once roughly 1 to 10 million T cells were used, about 510,000 cDNA molecules resulted. One entry per CDR3 protein results from TCRdb running MiXCR on the PCR reads. The profile shows under 650,000 distinct CDR3 sequences, roughly 47% of them singletons. The TCR was taken from a girl under 18 with multiple sclerosis. The sequenced sample was blood. The chain couples TRBV12-3 or TRBV12-4 to TRBJ2-7, with D hard to call. The CDR3 bases are TGTGCCAGCAGTTTCCATGACTGGTCATCCTACGAGCAGTACTTC. Its protein product is CASSFHDWSSYEQYF.